This T cell receptor (beta chain) was identified during a study of vaccination effects on CD4 cells after COVID-19. General study results and limits: Early post-infection timepoints were absent, and convalescent patients were few.

Sequencing used immunoSEQ multiplex PCR; TCRdb keeps in-frame clones, though not all of them. The repertoire consists of fewer than 50,000 clones, with roughly four fifths occurring once and the leading ten covering roughly 1.9%. In regard to this clone: Its antigen is not known.

CDR1 is KGHSH and CDR2 is LQKENI in the germline V gene. This CDR3 region has 15 residues. V was clipped by 2 bases and J by 5 bases; unmatched bases: 5. ViraFEST assay sequencing came after antigen-specific CD4+ T cells were expanded with viral peptide pools. Scientists isolated CD4+ T cells after an approximately ten-day culture period ended. Vaccine administered to participants consisted of two doses of either BNT162b2 or mRNA-1273. Nucleocapsid antibody tests were negative, and the vaccine recipients had no prior SARS-CoV-2 infection. For each well, 1.9 million or so PBMC were cultured with about 10 IU/ml IL-2 and roughly 9.2 ug/ml peptides.

V usage is TRBV18 and J usage is TRBJ1-2; TRBD1 matches 10 bases. The clonotype originates from a human donor who received a COVID-19 vaccine. Some clones in this sample may be carry-over from other donors' samples. Sequencing was performed on CD4+ T cells from PBMCs cultured with HCoV-NL63 spike peptides, taken after COVID-19 vaccination. The CDR3 is CASSPYDRGHYGYTF. Written as DNA, the CDR3 is TGTGCCAGCTCACCATATGACAGGGGGCATTATGGCTACACCTTC.